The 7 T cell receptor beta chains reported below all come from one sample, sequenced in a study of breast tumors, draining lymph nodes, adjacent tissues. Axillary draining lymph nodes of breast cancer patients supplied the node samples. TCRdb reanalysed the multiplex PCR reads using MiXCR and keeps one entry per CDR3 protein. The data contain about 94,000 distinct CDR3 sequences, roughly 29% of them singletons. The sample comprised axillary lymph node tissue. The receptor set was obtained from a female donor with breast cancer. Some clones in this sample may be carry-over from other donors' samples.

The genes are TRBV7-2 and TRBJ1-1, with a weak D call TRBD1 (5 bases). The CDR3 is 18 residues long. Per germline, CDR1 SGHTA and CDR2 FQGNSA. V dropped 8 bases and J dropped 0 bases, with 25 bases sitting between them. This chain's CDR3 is CASGLAGQPPLMNTEAFF. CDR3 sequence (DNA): TGTGCCAGCGGACTAGCGGGGCAGCCTCCTCTTATGAACACTGAAGCTTTCTTT.

CDR3 nucleotides: TGTGCCAGTAGGGACTTCATGAACACTGAAGCTTTCTTT. This translates into CASRDFMNTEAFF. The rearrangement uses TRBV19 and TRBJ1-1, with unresolved D. CDR1 is LNHDA and CDR2 is SQIVND in the germline V gene (reference sequence). The ends were cut back, 6 bases at V and 0 bases at J, with 8 bases in the middle. This CDR3 spans 13 amino acids. Complete variable domain (other parts from reference TRBV19 and TRBJ1-1): DGGITQSPKYLFRKEGQNVTLSCEQNLNHDAMYWYRQDPGQGLRLIYYSQIVNDFQKGDIAEGYSVSREKKESFPLTVTSAQKNPTAFYLCASRDFMNTEAFFGQGTRLTVV.

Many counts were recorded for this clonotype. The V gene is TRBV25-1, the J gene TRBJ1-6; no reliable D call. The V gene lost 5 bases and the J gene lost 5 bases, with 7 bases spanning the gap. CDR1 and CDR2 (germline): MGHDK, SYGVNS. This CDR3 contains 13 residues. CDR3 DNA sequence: TGTGCCAGCAGTTGGGATAATAATTCACCCCTCCACTTT. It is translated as CASSWDNNSPLHF.

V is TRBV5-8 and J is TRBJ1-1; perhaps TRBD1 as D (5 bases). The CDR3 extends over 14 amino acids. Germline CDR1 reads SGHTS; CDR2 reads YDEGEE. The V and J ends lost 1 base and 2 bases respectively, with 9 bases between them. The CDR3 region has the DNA TGTGCCAGCAGCTTGCAGGGCCGAAACACTGAAGCTTTCTTT. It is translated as CASSLQGRNTEAFF.

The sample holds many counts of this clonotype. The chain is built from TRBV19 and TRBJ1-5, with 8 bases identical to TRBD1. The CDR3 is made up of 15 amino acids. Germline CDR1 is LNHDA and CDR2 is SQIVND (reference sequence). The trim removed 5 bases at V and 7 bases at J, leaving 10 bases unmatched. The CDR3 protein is CASSPGQGGYQPQHF. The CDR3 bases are TGTGCCAGTAGTCCCGGACAGGGTGGATACCAGCCCCAGCATTTT. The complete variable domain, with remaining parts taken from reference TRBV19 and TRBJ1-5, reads DGGITQSPKYLFRKEGQNVTLSCEQNLNHDAMYWYRQDPGQGLRLIYYSQIVNDFQKGDIAEGYSVSREKKESFPLTVTSAQKNPTAFYLCASSPGQGGYQPQHFGDGTRLSIL.

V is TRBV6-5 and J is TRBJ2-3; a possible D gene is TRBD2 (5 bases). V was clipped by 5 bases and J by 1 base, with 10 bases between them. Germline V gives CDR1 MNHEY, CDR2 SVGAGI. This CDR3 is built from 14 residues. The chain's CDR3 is CASSHDYGTDTQYF. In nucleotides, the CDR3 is TGTGCCAGCAGTCACGACTACGGCACAGATACGCAGTATTTT.

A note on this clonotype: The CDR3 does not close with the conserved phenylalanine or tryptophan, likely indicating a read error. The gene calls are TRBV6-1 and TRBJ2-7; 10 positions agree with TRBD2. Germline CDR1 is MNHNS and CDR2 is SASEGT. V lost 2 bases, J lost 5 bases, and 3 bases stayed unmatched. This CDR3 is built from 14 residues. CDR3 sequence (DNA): TGTGCCAGCAGTGAAAACCTAGCGGGAGACGAGCAGTACCTC. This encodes CASSENLAGDEQYL.